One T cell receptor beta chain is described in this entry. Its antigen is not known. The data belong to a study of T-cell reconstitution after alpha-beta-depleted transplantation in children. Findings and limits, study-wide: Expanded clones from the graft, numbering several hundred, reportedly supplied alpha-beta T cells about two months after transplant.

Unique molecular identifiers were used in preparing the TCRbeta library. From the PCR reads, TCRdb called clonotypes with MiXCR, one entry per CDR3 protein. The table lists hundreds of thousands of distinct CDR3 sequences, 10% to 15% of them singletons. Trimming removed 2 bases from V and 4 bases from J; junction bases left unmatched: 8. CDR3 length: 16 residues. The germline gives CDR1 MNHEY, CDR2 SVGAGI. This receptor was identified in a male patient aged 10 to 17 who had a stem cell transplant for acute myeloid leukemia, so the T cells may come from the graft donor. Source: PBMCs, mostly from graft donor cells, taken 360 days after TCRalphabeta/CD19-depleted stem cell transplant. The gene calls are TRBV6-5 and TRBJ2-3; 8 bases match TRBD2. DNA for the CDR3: TGTGCCAGCAGTTACGGTTCGGGAGGGCCCGCAGATACGCAGTATTTT. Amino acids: CASSYGSGGPADTQYF.